The rows below give T cell receptor beta chains drawn from one sample of a study of shared clonotypes between healthy human individuals. TCRdb's copy holds only in-frame clones and misses some; the assay was immunoSEQ multiplex PCR. The sample contains 330,000 or so clones, roughly 70% of which appear only once. The sequenced sample consisted of memory CD4+ T cells sorted from blood. The receptor source for this set is a man aged 25 to 45 in good health. The CDR3 runs from the conserved cysteine through the conserved F or W. A D gene is named only where the DNA matches it firmly. Not all rows give a size; the values are once, few, many and, for expanded clones, a class.

cdr3_aa | cdr3_nt | clone_size | j_call | v_call | d_call
CASSLGAGGESYTF | TGTGCCAGCAGCTTAGGGGCAGGGGGCGAAAGCTACACCTTC | - | TRBJ1-2 | TRBV7-2 | TRBD1
CASSSPLAGAAYNEQFF | TGTGCCAGCAGCTCACCCTTGGCGGGGGCTGCCTACAATGAGCAGTTCTTC | - | TRBJ2-1 | TRBV5-4 | -
CASSLVNGGSYEQFF | TGTGCCAGCAGCTTAGTAAACGGCGGGAGCTATGAGCAGTTCTTC | few | TRBJ2-1 | TRBV7-2 | TRBD2
CAWSTRRDQFF | TGTGCCTGGAGTACACGGAGGGATCAGTTCTTC | - | TRBJ2-1 | TRBV30 | -
CASSRKRQGQNEQFF | TGTGCCAGCTCACGCAAGAGGCAGGGGCAGAATGAGCAGTTCTTC | - | TRBJ2-1 | TRBV18 | -
CASSLGGQGPTNTGELFF | TGTGCCAGCAGCCTAGGTGGGCAGGGCCCAACGAACACCGGGGAGCTGTTTTTT | - | TRBJ2-2 | TRBV11-3 | -
CASSQEGLHQETQYF | TGTGCCAGCAGCCAGGAGGGACTACACCAAGAGACCCAGTACTTC | - | TRBJ2-5 | TRBV14 | TRBD2
CASSVAAAPGQGVGYTF | TGTGCCAGCAGCGTAGCGGCTGCGCCGGGACAGGGTGTTGGCTACACCTTC | few | TRBJ1-2 | TRBV9 | TRBD1
CASSPRAVYEQYF | TGTGCCAGCAGCCCTCGGGCCGTCTACGAGCAGTACTTC | - | TRBJ2-7 | TRBV5-5 | -
CASRTGTSGAADTQYF | TGTGCCAGCAGAACAGGGACTAGCGGAGCCGCAGATACGCAGTATTTT | - | TRBJ2-3 | TRBV7-2 | TRBD2
CAGTRGAYNEQFF | TGTGCCGGGACCAGGGGGGCCTACAATGAGCAGTTCTTC | few | TRBJ2-1 | TRBV7-9 | -
CASSPQSQDRGYNEQFF | TGTGCCAGCTCACCGCAAAGTCAGGACAGGGGATACAATGAGCAGTTCTTC | - | TRBJ2-1 | TRBV18 | TRBD1
CASNPGTGREKLFF | TGTGCCAGCAACCCCGGGACAGGGAGGGAAAAACTGTTTTTT | - | TRBJ1-4 | TRBV2 | TRBD1
CASSDQGDIRGYTF | TGTGCCAGTAGCGACCAGGGGGACATAAGAGGCTACACCTTC | - | TRBJ1-2 | TRBV19 | TRBD1
CASSLDVRNTGELFF | TGTGCCAGCAGCTTAGATGTAAGGAACACCGGGGAGCTGTTTTTT | - | TRBJ2-2 | TRBV7-7 | -
CASSLADSWDEQYF | TGTGCCAGCAGCCTCGCGGACAGCTGGGACGAGCAGTACTTC | few | TRBJ2-7 | TRBV7-6 | -
CASSVLLARLGGELFF | TGTGCCAGCAGCGTGCTACTAGCGAGGTTAGGCGGGGAGCTGTTTTTT | - | TRBJ2-2 | TRBV5-5 | TRBD2
CASRDIRGTQREYNEQFF | TGTGCCAGCAGGGACATTCGCGGGACGCAGCGGGAGTACAATGAGCAGTTCTTC | - | TRBJ2-1 | TRBV6-4 | TRBD2
CASSPRQRDIRNEQFF | TGTGCCAGCAGCCCACGCCAGCGGGACATCCGCAATGAGCAGTTCTTC | - | TRBJ2-1 | TRBV7-9 | -
CASSRGGARETQYF | TGTGCCAGCAGCAGGGGCGGGGCCCGGGAGACCCAGTACTTC | - | TRBJ2-5 | TRBV2 | -
CASSLGMGEPQHF | TGTGCCAGCAGCTTAGGTATGGGGGAGCCCCAGCATTTT | - | TRBJ1-5 | TRBV7-3 | -
CAISDVGGRGMTDTQYF | TGTGCCATCAGTGATGTTGGCGGGAGGGGTATGACAGATACGCAGTATTTT | - | TRBJ2-3 | TRBV10-3 | TRBD2
CASSRQGSYGYTF | TGTGCCAGCAGCCGACAGGGATCTTATGGCTACACCTTC | few | TRBJ1-2 | TRBV7-9 | TRBD1
CASSAEIGQPQHF | TGTGCCAGCAGTGCAGAAATAGGTCAGCCCCAGCATTTT | - | TRBJ1-5 | TRBV6-4 | -
CASSWWEASRNEQFF | TGTGCCAGCAGTTGGTGGGAGGCCTCGCGGAATGAGCAGTTCTTC | - | TRBJ2-1 | TRBV28 | -
CSSQGTLNTEAFF | TGCAGCTCTCAAGGTACCTTGAACACTGAAGCTTTCTTT | - | TRBJ1-1 | TRBV29-1 | -
CASSLAGSDTEAFF | TGTGCCAGCAGCTTGGCGGGGTCAGACACTGAAGCTTTCTTT | - | TRBJ1-1 | TRBV5-8 | -
CASSPRQGAIGTEAFF | TGTGCCAGCAGCCCCCGACAGGGGGCTATCGGAACTGAAGCTTTCTTT | - | TRBJ1-1 | TRBV11-2 | TRBD1
CASGLVLAGYVSRNEQFF | TGTGCTAGTGGTTTGGTACTAGCGGGATATGTAAGTCGCAATGAGCAGTTCTTC | - | TRBJ2-1 | TRBV12-5 | TRBD2
CASSLAFGTSGTDTQYF | TGTGCCAGCAGCTTGGCCTTTGGGACTAGCGGCACAGATACGCAGTATTTT | - | TRBJ2-3 | TRBV5-4 | TRBD2
CASSLVEGAYYEQYF | TGTGCCAGCAGCTTGGTGGAGGGAGCCTACTACGAGCAGTACTTC | - | TRBJ2-7 | TRBV5-5 | -
CASSQDVTGANYGYTF | TGTGCCAGCAGCCAAGATGTCACAGGCGCTAACTATGGCTACACCTTC | - | TRBJ1-2 | TRBV5-4 | -
CASSLRQLFYGYTF | TGTGCCAGCAGCTTGCGGCAGCTTTTCTATGGCTACACCTTC | - | TRBJ1-2 | TRBV5-6 | -